This T cell receptor beta chain was captured in a study of cytomegalovirus exposure and HLA in healthy donors. On this clone itself: The antigen remains unidentified.

Study-wide results and limits: Information on immune exposure was restricted to one variable (CMV serostatus). The authors later found most CMV-associated TCR beta chains appeared HLA-restricted.

Trimming took 8 bases from V and 6 from J, leaving 19 bases between them. The CDR3 totals 14 residues. Germline CDR1 reads SGHTA; CDR2 reads FQGNSA. It was with 60 Vbeta and 13 Jbeta primers that the PCR ran. The repertoire was sequenced with immunoSEQ multiplex PCR; TCRdb's copy has only in-frame clones and lacks some. The sample lists about 160,000 clones; around 80% were seen once. The TCR sequence derives from a woman aged 45 to 65 in good health and CMV-seropositive. The sample was PBMCs. The rearrangement links TRBV7-2 to TRBJ1-2; a possible D gene is TRBD1 (5 bases). The CDR3 DNA sequence: TGTGCCAGCGGGAACTGGGGGGTTGATAATGGCTACACCTTC. This sequence encodes CASGNWGVDNGYTF. The complete variable domain, with remaining parts taken from reference TRBV7-2 and TRBJ1-2, reads GAGVSQSPSNKVTEKGKDVELRCDPISGHTALYWYRQSLGQGLEFLIYFQGNSAPDKSGLPSDRFSAERTGGSVSTLTIQRTQQEDSAVYLCASGNWGVDNGYTFGSGTRLTVV.